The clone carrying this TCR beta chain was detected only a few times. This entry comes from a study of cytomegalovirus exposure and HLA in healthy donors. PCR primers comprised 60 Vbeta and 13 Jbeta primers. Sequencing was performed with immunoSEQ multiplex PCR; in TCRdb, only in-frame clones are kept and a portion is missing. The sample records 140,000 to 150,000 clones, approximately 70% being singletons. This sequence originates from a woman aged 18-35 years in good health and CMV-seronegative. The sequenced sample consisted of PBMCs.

CDR3 bases: TGTGCCAGCAGCGAGTCCGGGGAGCAGTACTTC. Translation gives CASSESGEQYF. This chain joins TRBV7-2 and TRBJ2-7; no clear D. Germline loops: CDR1 SGHTA, CDR2 FQGNSA. With 5 bases removed from V and 7 bases from J, the gap between germline ends came to 9 bases. The CDR3 consists of 11 residues.